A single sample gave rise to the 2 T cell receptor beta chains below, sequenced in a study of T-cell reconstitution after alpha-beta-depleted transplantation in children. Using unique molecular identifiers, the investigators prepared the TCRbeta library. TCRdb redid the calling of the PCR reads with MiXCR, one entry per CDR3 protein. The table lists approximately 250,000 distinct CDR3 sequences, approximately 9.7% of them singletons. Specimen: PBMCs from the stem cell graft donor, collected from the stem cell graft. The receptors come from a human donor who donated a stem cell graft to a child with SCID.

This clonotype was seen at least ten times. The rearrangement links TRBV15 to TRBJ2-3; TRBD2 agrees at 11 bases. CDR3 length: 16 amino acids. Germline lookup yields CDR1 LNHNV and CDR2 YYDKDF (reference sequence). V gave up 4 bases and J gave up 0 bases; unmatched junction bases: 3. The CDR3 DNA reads TGTGCCACCAGCAACAGACTAGCGGGGAGCACAGATACGCAGTATTTT. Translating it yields CATSNRLAGSTDTQYF.

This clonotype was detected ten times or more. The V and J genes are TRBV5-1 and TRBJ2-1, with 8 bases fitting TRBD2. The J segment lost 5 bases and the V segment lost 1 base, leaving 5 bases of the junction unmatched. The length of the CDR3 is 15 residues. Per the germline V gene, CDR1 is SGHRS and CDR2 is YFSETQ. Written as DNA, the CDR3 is TGCGCCAGCAGCTTGTGGTCGGGGGGGAACAATGAGCAGTTCTTC. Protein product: CASSLWSGGNNEQFF.